The clone carrying this T cell receptor (beta chain) appeared many times. The antigen is unknown. The data were taken from a study of human T cells and chemical hapten exposure. The ends were cut back, 0 bases at V and 11 bases at J, with 10 bases in the middle. CDR1 is GTSNPN, CDR2 SVGIG, per germline (reference sequence). The CDR3 is made up of 11 amino acids. Time point reported: patch test 1, 2 weeks after DPC sensitization. Treatment described: therapeutic diphenylcyclopropenone sensitization with weekly scalp DPC. TCRdb re-analysed the RACE reads in MiXCR, keeping a single row per CDR3 protein. The sample contains tens of thousands of distinct CDR3 sequences, roughly 7.1% of which appear only once. The study, taken as a whole, reports: The presence of alopecia in the donors means their immune response may differ from healthy people's.

This material consisted of whole blood, taken in connection with sensitization to the hapten diphenylcyclopropenone (DPC). The chain carries TRBV30 and TRBJ1-1; D uncertain. The clonotype was recovered from a woman in her twenties or thirties with alopecia areata. Some clones in this sample may be carry-over from other donors' samples. Here the CDR3 DNA reads TGTGCCTGGAGTGTAACGACATCGGCTTTCTTT. Protein sequence: CAWSVTTSAFF.